One sample yielded the 7 T cell receptor beta chains listed below, sequenced in a study of human versus mouse CDR3 diversity and MHC coevolution. Clones were sequenced by immunoSEQ multiplex PCR, and TCRdb holds only the in-frame ones, with some missing. The data contain approximately 81,000 clones, 85% to 95% of them singletons. Sequenced sample: naive CD4+ T cells from blood. Subset here: CD45RO-negative CD62L-positive naive CD4 T cells. The receptors here all came from a person aged 25 to 75 in good health.

The chain uses TRBV6-1 and TRBJ2-7; D uncertain. Trimming cost V 3 bases and J 3 bases, with 6 bases left between them. CDR1 MNHNS and CDR2 SASEGT come from the germline V gene. The CDR3 runs to 12 residues. The CDR3 DNA reads as TGTGCCAGCAGTGATCCTTTCTACGAGCAGTACTTC. Its protein is CASSDPFYEQYF.

The gene calls are TRBV5-1 and TRBJ2-5; D may be TRBD2 (6 bases). The J call may be wrong; the DNA end is better matched by TRBJ2-7. There are 13 residues in the CDR3. Germline V CDR1 and CDR2: SGHRS, YFSETQ. CDR3 in amino acids: CASSWGVRSEQYF. The CDR3 nucleotides read TGCGCCAGCAGCTGGGGGGTCAGAAGCGAGCAGTACTTC.

This rearrangement joins TRBV2 to TRBJ1-5; 9 bases are shared with TRBD1. Germline V gene data show CDR1 as SNHLY and CDR2 as FYNNEI. This CDR3 is 14 amino acids long. With V trimmed by 5 bases and J by 7 bases, 6 bases remained unmatched. The CDR3 nucleotides read TGTGCCAGCAGTTCCGGGACAGGGAACCAGCCCCAGCATTTT. Its translation: CASSSGTGNQPQHF.

This chain links TRBV7-2 with TRBJ2-7; D may be TRBD2 (6 bases). Trimming left V 5 bases short and J 1 base short, with 9 bases between. This CDR3 spans 13 amino acids. In germline, CDR1 is SGHTA, CDR2 FQGNSA. DNA of the CDR3: TGTGCCAGCAGCCGAGGGAGGTCCTACGAGCAGTACTTC. Protein sequence: CASSRGRSYEQYF.

CDR3 residues: CASSLMTYEQFF. The CDR3 nucleotides are TGTGCCAGCAGTCTTATGACATATGAGCAGTTCTTC. The gene calls are TRBV28 and TRBJ2-1; D unclear. This CDR3 region has 12 residues. Germline loops: CDR1 MDHEN, CDR2 SYDVKM. The V and J ends lost 5 bases and 8 bases respectively, with 10 bases between them.

The chain couples TRBV6-6 to TRBJ1-2; TRBD1 agrees at 8 bases. After removal of 5 bases from V and 9 bases from J, the junction contained 8 bases not matched to a gene. The CDR3 extends over 13 amino acids. CDR1 is MNHNY and CDR2 is SVGAGI in the germline V gene (reference sequence). This CDR3 reads CASSTQGETRYTF. For the CDR3, the DNA is TGTGCCAGCAGTACACAGGGGGAGACGCGCTACACCTTC.

V is TRBV28 and J is TRBJ1-2, with D possibly being TRBD1 (5 bases). Trimming took off 8 bases at V and 1 base at J, with 20 bases between the two ends. This CDR3 spans 16 amino acids. Looked up from germline, CDR1 is MDHEN and CDR2 is SYDVKM. DNA for the CDR3: TGTGCCAGCCGGGGGACGGGGACCCGCGGTAACTATGGCTACACCTTC. The encoded protein is CASRGTGTRGNYGYTF.